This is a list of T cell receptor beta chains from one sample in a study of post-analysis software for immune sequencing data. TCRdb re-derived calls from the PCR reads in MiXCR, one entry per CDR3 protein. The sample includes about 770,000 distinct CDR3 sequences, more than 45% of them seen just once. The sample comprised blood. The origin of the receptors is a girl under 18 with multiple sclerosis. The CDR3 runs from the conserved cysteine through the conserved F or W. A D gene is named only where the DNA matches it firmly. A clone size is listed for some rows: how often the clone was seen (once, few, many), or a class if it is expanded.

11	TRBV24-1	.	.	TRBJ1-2	CATSDTYGYTF	TGTGCCACCAGTGACACCTATGGCTACACCTTC
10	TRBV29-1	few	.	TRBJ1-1	CSVGDTEAFF	TGCAGCGTTGGAGACACTGAAGCTTTCTTT
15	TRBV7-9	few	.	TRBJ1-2	CASSKTGLHAGGYTF	TGTGCCAGCAGCAAGACCGGGCTTCATGCTGGGGGCTACACCTTC
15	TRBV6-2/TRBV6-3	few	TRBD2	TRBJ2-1	CASSSLRTSGNEQFF	TGTGCCAGCAGTTCACTGCGGACTAGCGGGAATGAGCAGTTCTTC
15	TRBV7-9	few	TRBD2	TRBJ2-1	CASSPWGLAIHEQFF	TGTGCCAGCAGTCCTTGGGGACTAGCGATTCATGAGCAGTTCTTC
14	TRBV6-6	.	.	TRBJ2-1	CASLRAIGNNEQFF	TGTGCCAGCCTCAGGGCTATTGGGAACAATGAGCAGTTCTTC
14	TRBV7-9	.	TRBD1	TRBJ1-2	CASSRDSFNYGYTF	TGTGCCAGCAGCCGGGACAGTTTTAACTATGGCTACACCTTC
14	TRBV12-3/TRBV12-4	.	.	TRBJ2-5	CASMESGAYETQYF	TGTGCCAGCATGGAGAGTGGGGCCTACGAGACCCAGTACTTC
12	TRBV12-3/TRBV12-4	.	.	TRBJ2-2	CASRIGTGELFF	TGTGCCAGCAGGATAGGGACCGGGGAGCTGTTTTTT
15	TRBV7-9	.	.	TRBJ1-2	CASSLGGRLSYGYTF	TGTGCCAGCAGCTTAGGAGGACGGCTATCTTATGGCTACACCTTC
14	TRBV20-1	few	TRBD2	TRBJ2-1	CSALWTSGRGEQFF	TGCAGTGCTTTGTGGACTAGCGGGAGAGGTGAGCAGTTCTTC
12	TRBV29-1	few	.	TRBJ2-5	CSGTYPEETQYF	TGCAGCGGGACTTACCCGGAAGAGACCCAGTACTTC
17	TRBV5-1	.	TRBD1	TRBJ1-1	CASSLQGQGRRGLKAFF	TGCGCCAGCAGCTTGCAGGGACAGGGACGGCGGGGGTTGAAAGCTTTCTTT
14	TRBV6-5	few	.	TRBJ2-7	CASSYQEGPYEQYF	TGTGCCAGCAGTTACCAGGAAGGGCCCTACGAGCAGTACTTC
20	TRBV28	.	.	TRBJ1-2	CASREEGVFIRQTENYGYTF	TGTGCCAGCAGGGAAGAGGGGGTTTTTATCCGGCAGACAGAAAACTATGGCTACACCTTC
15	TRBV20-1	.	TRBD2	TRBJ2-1	CSASLTSGSKNEQFF	TGCAGTGCTAGTCTGACTAGCGGGAGTAAGAATGAGCAGTTCTTC
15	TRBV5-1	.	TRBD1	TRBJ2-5	CASNPTTGGSNEQYF	TGCGCCAGCAACCCTACCACAGGGGGCTCTAATGAGCAGTACTTC
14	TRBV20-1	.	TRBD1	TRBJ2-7	CSARGEGQGLEQYF	TGCAGTGCTAGAGGAGAGGGACAGGGTCTCGAGCAGTACTTC
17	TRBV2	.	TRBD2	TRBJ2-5	CASPRGSGRADQETQYF	TGTGCCAGCCCCCGGGGGAGCGGGAGAGCCGATCAAGAGACCCAGTACTTC
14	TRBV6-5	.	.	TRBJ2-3	CASSYQRSTDTQYF	TGTGCCAGCAGTTACCAGCGTAGCACAGATACGCAGTATTTT
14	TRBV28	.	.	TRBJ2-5	CASRDSRWLETQYF	TGTGCCAGCAGGGATTCGAGGTGGCTGGAGACCCAGTACTTC
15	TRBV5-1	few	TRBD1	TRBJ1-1	CASSSQGQLNTEAFF	TGCGCCAGCAGCTCGCAGGGACAGCTAAACACTGAAGCTTTCTTT
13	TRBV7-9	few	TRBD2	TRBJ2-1	CASIRVGRHEQFF	TGTGCCAGCATCCGGGTCGGGAGGCACGAGCAGTTCTTC
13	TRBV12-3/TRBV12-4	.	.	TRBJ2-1	CASSLRDYNEQFF	TGTGCCAGCAGCTTGCGGGACTACAATGAGCAGTTCTTC
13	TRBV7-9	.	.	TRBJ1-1	CASRADIEQEAFF	TGTGCCAGCAGGGCGGACATAGAACAAGAAGCTTTCTTT
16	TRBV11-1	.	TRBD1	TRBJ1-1	CASSPDRTGSLTEAFF	TGTGCCAGCAGCCCTGACAGGACAGGGAGTTTGACTGAAGCTTTCTTT
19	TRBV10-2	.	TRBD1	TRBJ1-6	CASSEPPGTGPIGGSPLHF	TGCGCCAGCAGTGAACCGCCCGGGACAGGGCCGATCGGAGGTTCACCCCTCCACTTT
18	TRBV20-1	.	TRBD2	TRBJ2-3	CSARAGLAGWGPPDTQYF	TGCAGTGCTAGAGCGGGACTAGCGGGATGGGGCCCCCCAGATACGCAGTATTTT
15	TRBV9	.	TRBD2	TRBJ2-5	CASSVGGGRVETQYF	TGTGCCAGCAGCGTAGGCGGGGGGCGCGTAGAGACCCAGTACTTC
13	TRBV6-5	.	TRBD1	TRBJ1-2	CASSQGEQAGYTF	TGTGCCAGCAGCCAGGGGGAACAAGCTGGCTACACCTTC
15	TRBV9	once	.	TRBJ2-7	CASSVDRGGGYEQYF	TGTGCCAGCAGCGTAGACAGGGGAGGGGGCTACGAGCAGTACTTC
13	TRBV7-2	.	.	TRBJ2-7	CATSIVREREQYF	TGTGCCACCTCTATTGTGCGGGAAAGGGAGCAGTACTTC
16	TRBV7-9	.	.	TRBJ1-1	CASEVHVAPRAIEAFF	TGTGCCAGCGAGGTACATGTGGCCCCAAGGGCCATTGAAGCTTTCTTT
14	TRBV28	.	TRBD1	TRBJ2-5	CASRTWDSEETQYF	TGTGCCAGCAGGACCTGGGACAGCGAAGAGACCCAGTACTTC
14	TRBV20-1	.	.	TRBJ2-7	CSARGGQALYEQYF	TGCAGTGCCCGGGGGGGACAGGCCCTGTACGAGCAGTACTTC
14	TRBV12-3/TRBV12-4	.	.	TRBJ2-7	CASSPGVGGSEQYF	TGTGCCAGCAGTCCGGGAGTTGGGGGATCCGAGCAGTACTTC
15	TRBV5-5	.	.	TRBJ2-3	CASSFMAPGEDTQYF	TGTGCCAGCAGCTTTATGGCCCCGGGGGAAGATACGCAGTATTTT
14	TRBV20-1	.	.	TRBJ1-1	CSARPQGKNTEAFF	TGCAGTGCTAGACCCCAGGGGAAGAACACTGAAGCTTTCTTT
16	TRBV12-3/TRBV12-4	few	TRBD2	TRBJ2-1	CASHRGLAGGGNEQFF	TGTGCCAGCCACCGGGGACTAGCGGGAGGAGGCAATGAGCAGTTCTTC